This is a list of T cell receptor beta chains from one sample in a study of cytomegalovirus exposure and HLA in healthy donors. The method was immunoSEQ multiplex PCR; TCRdb's version includes in-frame clones alone and lacks a portion of them. The profile shows under 150,000 clones, 70% to 85% of them singletons. Sequences were obtained from PBMCs. The receptors were sampled from a male donor in good health and CMV-seronegative. Each CDR3 is given with its conserved first and last residue. D genes are given only for firm matches. Rows may omit the clone size; those that give it use once, few, many or a size class.

d_gene: TRBD2; v_gene: TRBV6-5; j_gene: TRBJ2-1; abundance: NA; CDR3aa: CASSGEAGGRGEQFF; CDR3nt: TGTGCCAGCAGTGGCGAGGCGGGAGGAAGGGGTGAGCAGTTCTTC
d_gene: TRBD1; v_gene: TRBV9; j_gene: TRBJ2-7; abundance: NA; CDR3aa: CASSVGTGDYEQYF; CDR3nt: TGTGCCAGCAGCGTAGGGACAGGGGACTACGAGCAGTACTTC
d_gene: NA; v_gene: TRBV5-1; j_gene: TRBJ1-1; abundance: NA; CDR3aa: CASSLGGNTEAFF; CDR3nt: TGCGCCAGCAGCTTGGGAGGGAACACTGAAGCTTTCTTT
d_gene: NA; v_gene: TRBV7-9; j_gene: TRBJ2-5; abundance: NA; CDR3aa: CASSLAEGSGDGETQYF; CDR3nt: TGTGCCAGCAGCTTAGCGGAGGGAAGTGGGGATGGAGAGACCCAGTACTTC
d_gene: TRBD1; v_gene: TRBV14; j_gene: TRBJ2-3; abundance: NA; CDR3aa: CASSGGQGEADTQYF; CDR3nt: TGTGCCAGCAGCGGAGGACAGGGGGAAGCAGATACGCAGTATTTT
d_gene: TRBD2; v_gene: TRBV4-3; j_gene: TRBJ2-1; abundance: NA; CDR3aa: CASSQGYSGSSEQFF; CDR3nt: TGCGCCAGCAGCCAAGGTTATAGCGGGAGTTCGGAGCAGTTCTTC
d_gene: NA; v_gene: TRBV6-1; j_gene: TRBJ2-5; abundance: NA; CDR3aa: CASSDNTGEMETQYF; CDR3nt: TGTGCCAGCAGTGACAACACTGGGGAGATGGAGACCCAGTACTTC
d_gene: TRBD1; v_gene: TRBV7-9; j_gene: TRBJ1-4; abundance: NA; CDR3aa: CASSLGQGAPTQKLFF; CDR3nt: TGTGCCAGCAGCCTGGGACAGGGGGCGCCGACACAAAAACTGTTTTTT
d_gene: TRBD1; v_gene: TRBV4-1; j_gene: TRBJ2-6; abundance: NA; CDR3aa: CASSRQGEGSGANVLTF; CDR3nt: TGCGCCAGCAGCCGACAGGGGGAAGGCTCTGGGGCCAACGTCCTGACTTTC
d_gene: NA; v_gene: TRBV21-1; j_gene: TRBJ2-1; abundance: NA; CDR3aa: CASSHRLAGVRSYNEQFF; CDR3nt: TGTGCCAGCAGCCACCGACTAGCGGGAGTAAGATCCTACAATGAGCAGTTCTTC
d_gene: NA; v_gene: TRBV11-3; j_gene: TRBJ1-5; abundance: NA; CDR3aa: CASSGLAGGGVKPQHF; CDR3nt: TGTGCCAGCAGCGGCTTGGCAGGCGGCGGGGTAAAGCCCCAGCATTTT
d_gene: NA; v_gene: TRBV27; j_gene: TRBJ2-6; abundance: NA; CDR3aa: CASSSGWTAGANVLTF; CDR3nt: TGTGCCAGCAGTTCCGGCTGGACAGCTGGGGCCAACGTCCTGACTTTC
d_gene: NA; v_gene: TRBV9; j_gene: TRBJ1-6; abundance: NA; CDR3aa: CASSAPGQSPLHF; CDR3nt: TGTGCCAGCAGCGCGCCCGGACAGTCACCCCTCCACTTT
d_gene: TRBD1; v_gene: TRBV5-8; j_gene: TRBJ2-1; abundance: NA; CDR3aa: CASSLVWSGTGYEQFF; CDR3nt: TGTGCCAGCAGCTTGGTATGGTCCGGGACAGGGTATGAGCAGTTCTTC
d_gene: NA; v_gene: TRBV6-5; j_gene: TRBJ1-4; abundance: NA; CDR3aa: CASSYSRVREKLFF; CDR3nt: TGTGCCAGCAGTTATTCGAGGGTTCGAGAAAAACTGTTTTTT
d_gene: NA; v_gene: TRBV15; j_gene: TRBJ2-5; abundance: NA; CDR3aa: CATSIFLTGQETQYF; CDR3nt: TGTGCCACCAGCATCTTTTTGACAGGACAAGAGACCCAGTACTTC
d_gene: TRBD1; v_gene: TRBV5-4; j_gene: TRBJ2-1; abundance: few; CDR3aa: CASSGTESEQFF; CDR3nt: TGTGCCAGCAGCGGGACAGAAAGTGAGCAGTTCTTC
d_gene: NA; v_gene: TRBV6-1; j_gene: TRBJ2-7; abundance: NA; CDR3aa: CASSEWDKVF; CDR3nt: TGTGCCAGCAGTGAATGGGACAAGGTGTTC
d_gene: NA; v_gene: TRBV4-3; j_gene: TRBJ2-5; abundance: NA; CDR3aa: CASSQDNREFETQYF; CDR3nt: TGCGCCAGCAGCCAAGACAACAGGGAATTCGAGACCCAGTACTTC
d_gene: TRBD1; v_gene: TRBV5-1; j_gene: TRBJ1-1; abundance: NA; CDR3aa: CASSWRQGMNTEAFF; CDR3nt: TGCGCCAGCAGCTGGAGACAGGGGATGAACACTGAAGCTTTCTTT
d_gene: TRBD1; v_gene: TRBV19; j_gene: TRBJ2-7; abundance: once; CDR3aa: CASSQQGARYEQYF; CDR3nt: TGTGCCAGTAGTCAGCAGGGGGCGCGGTACGAGCAGTACTTC
d_gene: TRBD2; v_gene: TRBV5-4; j_gene: TRBJ2-5; abundance: NA; CDR3aa: CASSPWGTRSETQYF; CDR3nt: TGTGCCAGCAGCCCCTGGGGGACTAGGAGTGAGACCCAGTACTTC
d_gene: NA; v_gene: TRBV15; j_gene: TRBJ1-1; abundance: NA; CDR3aa: CATSRTPSETEAFF; CDR3nt: TGTGCCACCAGCAGGACACCATCGGAAACTGAAGCTTTCTTT
d_gene: TRBD1; v_gene: TRBV10-3; j_gene: TRBJ2-7; abundance: NA; CDR3aa: CAISGDRVHEQYF; CDR3nt: TGTGCCATCAGTGGGGACAGGGTACATGAGCAGTACTTC
d_gene: NA; v_gene: TRBV6-5; j_gene: TRBJ2-5; abundance: NA; CDR3aa: CASGRGETQYF; CDR3nt: TGTGCCAGCGGGCGTGGGGAGACCCAGTACTTC
d_gene: NA; v_gene: TRBV6-5; j_gene: TRBJ2-7; abundance: NA; CDR3aa: CASSPLRAQTYEQYF; CDR3nt: TGTGCCAGCAGCCCTTTGCGGGCCCAGACCTACGAGCAGTACTTC
d_gene: TRBD1; v_gene: TRBV11-2; j_gene: TRBJ2-7; abundance: NA; CDR3aa: CASSPGQGYEQYF; CDR3nt: TGTGCCAGCAGTCCGGGACAGGGCTACGAGCAGTACTTC
d_gene: NA; v_gene: TRBV6-6; j_gene: TRBJ1-5; abundance: NA; CDR3aa: CASRPSEVQPQHF; CDR3nt: TGTGCCAGCAGGCCGTCGGAGGTCCAGCCCCAGCATTTT
d_gene: NA; v_gene: TRBV14; j_gene: TRBJ2-1; abundance: NA; CDR3aa: CASSQLGLNNEQFF; CDR3nt: TGTGCCAGCAGCCAGCTGGGACTTAACAATGAGCAGTTCTTC
d_gene: TRBD1; v_gene: TRBV2; j_gene: TRBJ2-2; abundance: NA; CDR3aa: CASSDRGHGELFF; CDR3nt: TGTGCCAGCAGTGACAGGGGGCACGGGGAGCTGTTTTTT
d_gene: NA; v_gene: TRBV4-2; j_gene: TRBJ2-3; abundance: NA; CDR3aa: CASSQDQYTQYF; CDR3nt: TGTGCCAGCAGCCAAGACCAATATACGCAGTATTTT
d_gene: TRBD1; v_gene: TRBV13; j_gene: TRBJ1-1; abundance: NA; CDR3aa: CASSLRDRGLGEAFF; CDR3nt: TGTGCCAGCAGCTTACGGGACAGGGGGCTTGGTGAAGCTTTCTTT
d_gene: NA; v_gene: TRBV5-5; j_gene: TRBJ2-7; abundance: NA; CDR3aa: CASTPWADSYEQYF; CDR3nt: TGTGCCAGCACCCCGTGGGCCGACTCCTACGAGCAGTACTTC
d_gene: TRBD2; v_gene: TRBV10-1; j_gene: TRBJ2-1; abundance: NA; CDR3aa: CASSGSLASSYNEQFF; CDR3nt: TGCGCCAGCAGTGGCTCACTAGCGAGCTCCTACAATGAGCAGTTCTTC
d_gene: TRBD1; v_gene: TRBV7-8; j_gene: TRBJ1-2; abundance: NA; CDR3aa: CASSLSGTGDGYTF; CDR3nt: TGTGCCAGCAGCTTAAGCGGGACAGGGGATGGCTACACCTTC
d_gene: NA; v_gene: TRBV9; j_gene: TRBJ2-5; abundance: NA; CDR3aa: CASSVYDRTQETQYF; CDR3nt: TGTGCCAGCAGCGTTTATGACAGGACCCAAGAGACCCAGTACTTC
d_gene: TRBD2; v_gene: TRBV6-4; j_gene: TRBJ2-3; abundance: NA; CDR3aa: CASSDSLAGGPDTQYF; CDR3nt: TGTGCCAGCAGTGACTCCCTAGCGGGAGGACCAGATACGCAGTATTTT
d_gene: TRBD2; v_gene: TRBV12-5; j_gene: TRBJ2-1; abundance: NA; CDR3aa: CAGGSGLALYNEQFF; CDR3nt: TGTGCTGGCGGATCGGGACTAGCTCTCTACAATGAGCAGTTCTTC
d_gene: TRBD1; v_gene: TRBV6-6; j_gene: TRBJ1-2; abundance: NA; CDR3aa: CASSSATGSGGYTF; CDR3nt: TGTGCCAGCAGCTCCGCGACAGGGTCAGGAGGCTACACCTTC
d_gene: NA; v_gene: TRBV29-1; j_gene: TRBJ2-1; abundance: NA; CDR3aa: CSVGPGDLNNEQFF; CDR3nt: TGCAGCGTGGGCCCAGGGGATCTTAACAATGAGCAGTTCTTC
d_gene: NA; v_gene: TRBV6-4; j_gene: TRBJ2-7; abundance: NA; CDR3aa: CASSPWSLPGPEQYF; CDR3nt: TGTGCCAGCAGTCCCTGGTCACTCCCAGGTCCCGAGCAGTACTTC